This T cell receptor beta chain was observed in a study of blood T cell repertoires in COVID-19. Study summary: The United States, Italy and Spain supplied acute and convalescent COVID-19 samples. From T cells, B-cell-depleted T cells, or PBMCs came the material, which was cDNA or gDNA.

How the authors handled the data: Reference gene primer amplification gave estimated nucleated cell counts. Using immunoSEQ multiplex PCR, the repertoire was profiled, and TCRdb retains in-frame clones only, with some absent. V, J and clone size reflect that table, while D and trimming were determined from the DNA. The table records over 130,000 clones, around 83% of them present only once. Seattle cases were enrolled at active infection and followed longitudinally. The clonotype originates from a man in his thirties or forties with COVID-19, enrolled during active disease. The sequenced material came from peripheral blood.

CDR3: CASSKGRGQGVPDTQYF. DNA of the CDR3: TGTGCCAGCAGCAAAGGGAGGGGACAGGGCGTTCCAGATACGCAGTATTTT. V usage is TRBV21-1 and J usage is TRBJ2-3; the DNA was not compared with TRBD1, the D call given in the table. TRBV21-1 has pseudogene status. This CDR3 contains 17 residues.